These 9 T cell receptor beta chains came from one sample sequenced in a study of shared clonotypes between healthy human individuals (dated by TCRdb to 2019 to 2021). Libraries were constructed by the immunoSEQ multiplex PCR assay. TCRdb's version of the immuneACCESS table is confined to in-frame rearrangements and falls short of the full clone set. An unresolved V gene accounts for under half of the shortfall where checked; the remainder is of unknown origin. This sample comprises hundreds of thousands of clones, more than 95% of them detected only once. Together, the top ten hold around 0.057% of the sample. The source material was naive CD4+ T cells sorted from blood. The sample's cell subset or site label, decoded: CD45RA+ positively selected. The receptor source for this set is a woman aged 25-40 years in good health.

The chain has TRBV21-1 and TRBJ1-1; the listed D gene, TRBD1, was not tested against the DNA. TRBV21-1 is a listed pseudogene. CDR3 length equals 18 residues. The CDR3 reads CASIGGTGNGQTNTEAFF. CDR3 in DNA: TGTGCCAGCATAGGAGGGACAGGGAACGGGCAGACGAACACTGAAGCTTTCTTT.

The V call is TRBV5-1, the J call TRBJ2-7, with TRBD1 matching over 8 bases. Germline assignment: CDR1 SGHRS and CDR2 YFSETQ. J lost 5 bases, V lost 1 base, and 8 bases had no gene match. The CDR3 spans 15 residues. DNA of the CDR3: TGCGCCAGCAGCTTGTTCTGGACAGGGAGCAACGAGCAGTACTTC. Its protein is CASSLFWTGSNEQYF.

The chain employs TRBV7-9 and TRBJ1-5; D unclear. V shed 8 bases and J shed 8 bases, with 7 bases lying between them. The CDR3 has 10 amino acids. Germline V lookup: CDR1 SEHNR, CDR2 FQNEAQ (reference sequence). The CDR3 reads CASSEEPQHF. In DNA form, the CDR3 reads TGTGCCAGCTCTGAGGAGCCCCAGCATTTT.

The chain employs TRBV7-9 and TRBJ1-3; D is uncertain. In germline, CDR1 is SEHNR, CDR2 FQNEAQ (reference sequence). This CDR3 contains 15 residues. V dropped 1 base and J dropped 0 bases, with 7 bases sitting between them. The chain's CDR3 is CASSLGRISGNTIYF. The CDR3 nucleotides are TGTGCCAGCAGCTTAGGACGCATCTCTGGAAACACCATATATTTT.

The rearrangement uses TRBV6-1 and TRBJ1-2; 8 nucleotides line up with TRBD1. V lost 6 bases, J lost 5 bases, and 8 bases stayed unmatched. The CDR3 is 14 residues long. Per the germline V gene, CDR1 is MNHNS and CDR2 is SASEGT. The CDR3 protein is CASRQGVITYGYTF. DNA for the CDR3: TGTGCCAGCAGACAGGGGGTAATAACTTATGGCTACACCTTC.

In DNA, the CDR3 is TGTGCCAGCAGCTTAGATGGGGGGACCGAGCAGTACTTC. Its protein product is CASSLDGGTEQYF. The chain couples TRBV11-1 to TRBJ2-7, with a weak D call TRBD2 (6 bases). Looked up from germline, CDR1 is SGHAT and CDR2 is FQDESV (reference sequence). This CDR3 has 13 amino acids. V was pared by 1 base and J by 6 bases, with 10 bases between.

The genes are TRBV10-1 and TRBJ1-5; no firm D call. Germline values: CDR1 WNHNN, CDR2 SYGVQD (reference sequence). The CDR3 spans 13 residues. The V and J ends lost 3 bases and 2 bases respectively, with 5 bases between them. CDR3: CASSDSGNQPQHF. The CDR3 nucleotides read TGCGCCAGCAGTGATTCTGGCAATCAGCCCCAGCATTTT.

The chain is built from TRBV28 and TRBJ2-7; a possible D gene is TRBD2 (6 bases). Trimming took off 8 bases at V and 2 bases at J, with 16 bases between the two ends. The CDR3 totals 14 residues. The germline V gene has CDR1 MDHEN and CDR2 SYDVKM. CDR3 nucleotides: TGTGCCAGCGTTCGCGGAGGGGAGCCCTACGAGCAGTACTTC. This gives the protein CASVRGGEPYEQYF.

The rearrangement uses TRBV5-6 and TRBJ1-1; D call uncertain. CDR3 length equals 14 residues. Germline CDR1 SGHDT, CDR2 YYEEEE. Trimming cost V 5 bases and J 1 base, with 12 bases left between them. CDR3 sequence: CASSPDPRNTEAFF. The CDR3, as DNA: TGTGCCAGCAGTCCGGACCCGAGGAACACTGAAGCTTTCTTT.